The T cell receptor (beta chain) under discussion was sequenced for a study of cytomegalovirus exposure and HLA in healthy donors. Study findings and constraints: A few chains tied to CMV proved CMV antigen-specific in vitro. Among TCR sequences, most were rare, though some public TCRs appeared in many donors. Within the 120 or so validation repertoires, first-cohort TCR clusters tended to co-occur, according to a later analysis.

Using immunoSEQ multiplex PCR, the repertoire was profiled, and TCRdb retains in-frame clones only, with some absent. The data show about 340,000 clones, with just over 85% seen just once and approximately 0.84% held by the top ten. This CDR3 region has 17 residues. CDR1 MNHEY and CDR2 SMNVEV come from the germline V gene (reference sequence). Between the trimmed V and J ends, which lost 6 bases and 2 bases, there was a span of 22 bases. A remark on this clone: The antigen is not known.

The donors belonged to the approximately 110-subject validation cohort, separate from the roughly 650-subject first cohort. Sequencing input: PBMCs. V usage is TRBV27 and J usage is TRBJ2-5; a possible D gene is TRBD1 (6 bases). The sequence was collected from a woman younger than 30 in good health and CMV-seronegative. Here the CDR3 reads CASSHNSGTSSQETQYF. The CDR3 bases are TGTGCCAGCAGCCATAATTCCGGGACAAGTTCTCAAGAGACCCAGTACTTC.